This T cell receptor (beta chain) was recorded in a study of blood T cells in healthy people across ages (dated by TCRdb to about 2015). Regarding the research as a whole: In model experiments, template switching captured about one uniquely barcoded TCR beta cDNA molecule for every two T cells. To avoid experimental bias, donors of different ages were spread randomly across the sequencing lanes. For two donors (one aged 18 to 29 and one aged 80 or older), the study analyzed two additional independent replicas of 1 million unique cDNA reads from the same blood draw. The donors were split into four age groups: young (average around 16 years), middle-aged (39), aged (around 67) and long-lived (approximately 89). To track age-related changes in TCR beta repertoire diversity, the study relied on deep sequencing normalized with unique cDNA molecular identifiers. Broader findings and caveats from the paper: Bulk unsorted PBMC profiling prevented conclusive comparison of naive and antigen-experienced compartments. The CMV infection status of donors was not known, potentially confounding age-related changes in expanded clonotypes. Observed TCR beta diversity per million T cells fell roughly linearly with age, and a significant reduction was already apparent by age roughly 40. Compared with the aged group, more naive CD4+ T cells, fewer expanded clones and increased TCR diversity were shown by the long-lived group, suggesting age selection. Estimates of total diversity based on one million sequenced T cells were considered lower bounds and underestimates. A strong correlation was found between observed TCR beta diversity and the percentage of naive T cells measured by flow cytometry.

This clonotype was counted between two and nine times. Its recognized antigen is unknown. The sample holds no much larger clone one base away, and base qualities are not on file. The donors were around 39 Caucasian individuals from Russia, aged roughly 6 to 100 years, who were systemically healthy. Roughly 11 milliliters of peripheral blood were drawn from each donor into EDTA-treated Vacutainer tubes. Ficoll-Paque density-gradient centrifugation was used to isolate PBMCs, with at least 6.5 million per sample. Trizol reagent was used to extract total RNA from PBMCs, with at least 5 micrograms per sample. Naive CD45RAhigh/CD27high T cell percentages were measured by flow cytometry on a PBMC aliquot from every donor. Library creation used 5' RACE. TCRdb records Illumina HiSeq 2500 as the sequencer. A second PCR of about 7 to 12 cycles was performed with a sample-barcoded 5' primer and a J-beta primer mix. Each TCR beta cDNA molecule received a unique molecular identifier from a template-switch 5' adaptor carrying 12 random nucleotides. At least 2.5 million CDR3-containing paired-end reads were obtained from each sample. First-strand cDNA synthesis was performed from all RNA using the Mint cDNA synthesis kit, with priming by a TRBC-specific oligonucleotide. Following uracil-DNA glycosylase treatment, a first 18-cycle PCR with universal primers M1SS and BC2_uni_R was performed on all cDNA. Processing in the source paper ran as follows. Normalization of each sample was performed by random selection of 1 million high-quality reads, each carrying a distinct molecular identifier. Reads with shared molecular identifiers were discarded instead of being binned into consensus sequences. CDR3 identification, clonotype clustering and error correction used MiTCR with a Q25 quality threshold and the strictest error-elimination algorithm. A nonparametric unseen species model with Euler transformation was used to estimate lower-bound total TCR beta diversity. TCRdb passed the public sequencing reads through fastp at Q25 and MiXCR, retaining productive beta sequences. Rows matching on CDR3 protein sequence are summarized as one entry with the most common DNA and genes. TCRdb assigned the V and J calls; the authors' analysis was not used. The sample profile shows about 1.5 million distinct CDR3 sequences; 40% to 45% of them were found once. Of the sample, about 4% falls within the top ten clones.

Specimen: blood. This TCR was sampled from a woman under 30 in good health.

The DNA is TGTGCCAGCAATAGCGAGCGGTCTCTCTACAATGAGCAGTACTTC. Its protein product is CASNSERSLYNEQYF. The chain employs TRBV6-5 and TRBJ2-1; the D region possibly corresponds to TRBD2 (5 bases align). The DNA end is more similar to TRBJ2-7, so the J call may be wrong. Looking up the germline V gene yields CDR1 MNHEY and CDR2 SVGAGI. The CDR3 sequence holds 15 residues, the cysteine and phenylalanine included. CDR3 DNA is the only sequence kept; it has 45 bases, read in frame from the first base.